A selection of T cell receptor beta chains follows, all from one sample in a study of blood T cell repertoires in COVID-19. Profiling relied on immunoSEQ multiplex PCR, and the TCRdb table lists in-frame clones only, not all of them. The table shows more than 90,000 clones, with roughly 87% occurring only once. Sequenced sample: peripheral blood. Source of these receptors: an elderly man with acute or convalescent COVID-19. Both conserved end residues are part of each CDR3. Fields, in order: V gene, J gene, D gene, CDR3 protein. The D gene is left open where the match is weak.

TRBV10-3	TRBJ2-5	TRBD2	CATGLAGATKETQYF
TRBV5-1	TRBJ1-1	.	CASSSDSVNTEAFF
TRBV19	TRBJ2-2	.	CASMKEVELFF
TRBV19	TRBJ2-7	TRBD1	CASKRTGNSYEQYF
TRBV5-5	TRBJ2-5	TRBD1	CASSSDRASQETQYF
TRBV6-2/TRBV6-3	TRBJ2-1	.	CASSPRGSYNEQFF
TRBV6-2/TRBV6-3	TRBJ2-7	TRBD2	CASSYPGTSGYEQYF
TRBV28	TRBJ1-5	.	CASSSREGSNQPQHF
TRBV6-2/TRBV6-3	TRBJ2-1	TRBD1	CASSSPGQGAYNEQFF
TRBV30	TRBJ2-7	TRBD2	CAWSRLAGGSYEQYF
TRBV12-3/TRBV12-4	TRBJ1-1	.	CASSSFSSEAFF
TRBV6-1	TRBJ1-3	.	CASSERGLSGNTIYF
TRBV28	TRBJ2-7	TRBD2	CASSLVSGSHEQYF
TRBV19	TRBJ1-1	.	CASSPTGGNTEAFF
TRBV20-1	TRBJ2-3	.	CSVTNTDTQYF
TRBV6-1	TRBJ1-2	.	CASSEAAGSFYGYTF
TRBV4-3	TRBJ2-5	.	CASSQDRGETQYF
TRBV30	TRBJ1-3	.	CAWSRDSGSGNTIYF
TRBV27	TRBJ1-2	.	CASSEDSNYGYTF
TRBV6-5	TRBJ2-1	TRBD1	CASFRGTGNYNEQFF
TRBV6-5	TRBJ2-7	TRBD2	CASSTIGRGSYEQYF
TRBV6-6	TRBJ1-2	.	CASSRTEGYTF
TRBV7-2	TRBJ1-4	TRBD1	CASSLARTGREKLFF
TRBV6-5	TRBJ2-7	TRBD2	CASSERGPSYEQYF
TRBV4-2	TRBJ2-7	.	CASSQDEDSYEQYF
TRBV6-5	TRBJ1-2	.	CASRNQGAGGYTF
TRBV18	TRBJ2-1	TRBD2	CASSPTRGVYNEQFF
TRBV13	TRBJ1-6	TRBD1	CASSFGDSQNSPLHF
TRBV6-1	TRBJ1-2	TRBD1	CASSESIRGRGYGYTF
TRBV27	TRBJ2-7	.	CASSLIRGAKYEQYF
TRBV5-8	TRBJ1-1	TRBD1	CASKRGQGSTEAFF
TRBV2	TRBJ2-7	.	CASSERGISSGEQYF
TRBV19	TRBJ1-2	.	CASSIADGGYTF
TRBV18	TRBJ2-1	TRBD1	CASSSRTGGLDREQFF
TRBV19	TRBJ1-2	TRBD1	CASEGTERTSRSGYTF
TRBV12-5	TRBJ1-1	TRBD1	CASAPSRGTDTEAFF
TRBV5-6	TRBJ1-1	TRBD1	CASSTYDRENTEAFF
TRBV6-2/TRBV6-3	TRBJ2-7	.	CASSETAYEQYF
TRBV5-1	TRBJ2-3	TRBD1	CASSLVGQGQGSDTQYF
TRBV6-5	TRBJ2-1	TRBD1	CASSPGQGSYNEQFF
TRBV5-6	TRBJ1-5	.	CASSSYRRTGSQPQHF
TRBV19	TRBJ2-1	.	CASTVTGLSYNEQFF
TRBV18	TRBJ2-7	.	CASSPLRDSTYEQYF
TRBV18	TRBJ1-2	.	CASSPGADAARGYTF
TRBV5-1	TRBJ1-1	TRBD1	CASSRTGVDTEAFF
TRBV3-1/TRBV3-2	TRBJ2-2	.	CASSQDRRAARAGELFF
TRBV5-1	TRBJ2-6	.	CASQKVSGANVLTF